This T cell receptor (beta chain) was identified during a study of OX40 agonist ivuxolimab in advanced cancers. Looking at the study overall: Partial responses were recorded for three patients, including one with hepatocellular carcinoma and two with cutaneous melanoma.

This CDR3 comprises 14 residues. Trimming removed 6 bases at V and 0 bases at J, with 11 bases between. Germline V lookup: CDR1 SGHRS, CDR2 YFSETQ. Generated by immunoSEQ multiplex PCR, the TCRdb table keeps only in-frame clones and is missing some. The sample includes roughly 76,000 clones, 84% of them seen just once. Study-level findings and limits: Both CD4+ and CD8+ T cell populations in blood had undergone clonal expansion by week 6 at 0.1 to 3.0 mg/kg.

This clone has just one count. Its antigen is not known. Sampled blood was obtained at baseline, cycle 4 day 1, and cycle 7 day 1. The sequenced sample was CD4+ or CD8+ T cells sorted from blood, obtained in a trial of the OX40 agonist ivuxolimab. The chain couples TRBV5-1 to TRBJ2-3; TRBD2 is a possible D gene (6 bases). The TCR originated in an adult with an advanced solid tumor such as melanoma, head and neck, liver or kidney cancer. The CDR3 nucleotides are TGCGCCAGCAACCGTGGAGGGAGCACAGATACGCAGTATTTT. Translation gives CASNRGGSTDTQYF.